This T cell receptor beta chain stems from a study of T-cell reconstitution after alpha-beta-depleted transplantation in children listed by TCRdb under 2016. Looking at the study overall: Using TCR repertoire profiling, the study followed T-cell immune reconstitution in a quantitative way in children after TCRalphabeta/CD19-depleted allogeneic hematopoietic cell transplantation. The full study reports these points: The apparently early recovery of alphabetaT-cell counts about two months after transplant reportedly depended on only several hundred rapidly expanded clones that came from non-depleted graft cells. In some patients, high TCRbeta diversity at day 60 was attributed to recipient T cells and intrathymic progenitors that had survived conditioning. Hyperexpanded clone frequencies declined over subsequent months; after one year, T-cell counts and TCRbeta diversity were mostly attributed to newly produced T cells.

Library preparation employed PCR. Sequenced on an Illumina HiSeq 2500. TCR libraries were prepared with molecular barcoding, using unique molecular identifiers to normalize TCRbeta repertoire quantification. TCRdb itself trimmed the public reads at Q25 with fastp, ran MiXCR and retained productive beta chains. Each CDR3 protein appears once, grouped with its most common genes and DNA. The sample has under 750,000 distinct CDR3 sequences on record, roughly 23% of them singletons. The ten largest clones represent over 12% of the sample. There are many counts of this clonotype. It lacks a known antigen. No clone much larger than this one lies a single base away; base qualities are absent. This specimen's treatment or condition label, interpreted: allogeneic hematopoietic cell transplantation with graft depleted of TCRalphabeta T cells and CD19 B cells. The transplant recipients were children given TCRalphabeta/CD19-depleted allogeneic hematopoietic cell grafts.

This TCR was sampled from a boy in the first two years of life who had a stem cell transplant for acute myeloid leukemia, so the T cells may come from the graft donor. The source was PBMCs, mostly from graft donor cells, collected 360 days after TCRalphabeta/CD19-depleted stem cell transplant.

The nucleotide sequence is TGCAGCGCCGGACAGGAGGAAGCTTTCTTT. Its protein reads: CSAGQEEAFF. The chain is made from TRBV29-1 and TRBJ1-1; 7 bases in between match TRBD1. The junction shows trimming of 7 bases on V and 8 bases on J, and the gene matches do not reach 4 bases of it. Reading the germline V gene gives CDR1 SQVTM and CDR2 ANQGSEA. The CDR3 starts with the cysteine, ends with the phenylalanine, and has 10 residues. Only the CDR3 part of the read is kept: 30 bases, read in frame from the first base.